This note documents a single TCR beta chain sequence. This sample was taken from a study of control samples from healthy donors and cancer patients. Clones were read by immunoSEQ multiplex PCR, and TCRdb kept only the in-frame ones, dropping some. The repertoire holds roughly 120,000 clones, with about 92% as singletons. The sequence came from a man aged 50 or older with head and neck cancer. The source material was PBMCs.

The CDR3 region has the DNA TGTGCCAGCAGCTTAGCTGCTAGCGGTTACTACGAGCAGTACTTC. Translating gives CASSLAASGYYEQYF. The V call is TRBV7-2, the J call TRBJ2-7, with TRBD2 identical over 7 bases. V shed 0 bases, J shed 3 bases, and the junction held 5 bases outside the gene matches. This CDR3 contains 15 residues. Germline V gene data show CDR1 as SGHTA and CDR2 as FQGNSA.